This paragraph reports one T cell receptor beta chain. The CDR3 has 14 residues. The V and J ends lost 4 bases and 1 base respectively, with 11 bases between them. Germline CDR1 is SEHNR and CDR2 is FQNEAQ (reference sequence). An amount of RNA that ranged from roughly 0.45 to 1 ug was reverse transcribed with random hexamers. One entry per CDR3 protein, called by TCRdb with MiXCR from the immunoSEQ multiplex PCR reads. The profile shows about 120,000 distinct CDR3 sequences, about 95% of them singletons. Both CD4+ and CD8+ T cells were negatively isolated, and TEMRA cells underwent FACS enrichment. This record comes from a study of CD8 T cells in Susac syndrome.

The chain couples TRBV7-9 to TRBJ2-7, with D perhaps matching TRBD1 or TRBD2 (5 bases each). The sequencing sample was made of CD4+ T cells from PBMCs. This sequence was found in a human donor in good health. The CDR3 sequence is CASSSPGPSYEQYF. The DNA for the CDR3 is TGTGCCAGCAGCTCGCCGGGACCGTCCTACGAGCAGTACTTC.